These 10 T cell receptor beta chains came from one sample sequenced in a study of blood T cell dynamics during melanoma immunotherapy. Regarding time point: pre-treatment baseline. TCRdb's copy holds only in-frame clones and misses some; the assay was immunoSEQ multiplex PCR. The repertoire holds 20,000 to 25,000 clones, with roughly 86% as singletons. The sample consisted of blood, taken from a patient treated with checkpoint blockade. The receptors were sampled from a human donor with melanoma.

The gene calls are TRBV7-9 and TRBJ1-1; D might be TRBD1 (6 bases). This CDR3 spans 15 amino acids. Germline CDR1 SEHNR, CDR2 FQNEAQ (reference sequence). Trimming removed 5 bases at V and 4 bases at J, with 17 bases between. The CDR3 DNA reads TGTGCCAGCAGCCAAAGAAGGGGGGCGAGCACTGAAGCTTTCTTT. This codes for CASSQRRGASTEAFF. Full variable domain (rest looked up from reference TRBV7-9 and TRBJ1-1): DTGVSQNPRHKITKRGQNVTFRCDPISEHNRLYWYRQTLGQGPEFLTYFQNEAQLEKSRLLSDRFSAERPKGSFSTLEIQRTEQGDSAMYLCASSQRRGASTEAFFGQGTRLTVV.

This chain connects TRBV6-5 to TRBJ2-5; D ambiguous. Germline lookup yields CDR1 MNHEY and CDR2 SVGAGI. Trimming took off 5 bases at V and 3 bases at J, with 10 bases between the two ends. This CDR3 comprises 13 residues. The CDR3 sequence is CASSAREKETQYF. DNA of the CDR3: TGTGCCAGCAGTGCCCGAGAGAAAGAGACCCAGTACTTC.

The rearrangement uses TRBV7-2 and TRBJ1-2, with D perhaps TRBD1 (5 bases). Looked up from germline, CDR1 is SGHTA and CDR2 is FQGNSA. There are 12 residues in the CDR3. Trimming took 5 bases from V and 8 from J, leaving 12 bases between them. The DNA of the CDR3 is TGTGCCAGCAGCCTACTGGGGGGAGGCTACACCTTC. As protein: CASSLLGGGYTF.

The chain recombines TRBV28 with TRBJ1-5; 7 bases are a match to TRBD1. J lost 4 bases, V lost 2 bases, and 2 bases had no gene match. Germline V gene sequence: CDR1 MDHEN, CDR2 SYDVKM. This CDR3 is 14 amino acids long. The CDR3 reads CASSLRQGNQPQHF. The CDR3 region has the DNA TGTGCCAGCAGTTTAAGACAGGGTAATCAGCCCCAGCATTTT.

The V call is TRBV19, the J call TRBJ1-5, with no clear D. This CDR3 has 16 residues. Trimming removed 1 base from V and 5 bases from J, with 15 bases in between. Germline loops: CDR1 LNHDA, CDR2 SQIVND (reference sequence). CDR3 nucleotide sequence: TGTGCCAGTAGTATAGGCTCTGGGCCAGTAGATCAGCCCCAGCATTTT. This codes for CASSIGSGPVDQPQHF.

The chain joins TRBV7-2 to TRBJ1-1; D gene uncertain. CDR1 SGHTA and CDR2 FQGNSA come from the germline V gene. The CDR3 contains 12 residues. V lost 5 bases to trimming and J lost 7 bases, with 11 bases between them. The CDR3 DNA follows: TGTGCCAGCAGCACCCGATGGGGTGAAGCTTTCTTT. Translating it yields CASSTRWGEAFF.

The V call is TRBV29-1, the J call TRBJ2-7; unclear D gene. Trimming removed 4 bases at V and 6 bases at J, with 10 bases between. The CDR3 spans 11 residues. CDR1 is SQVTM, CDR2 ANQGSEA, per germline. The CDR3 DNA is TGCAGCGTTGGTAGTCTTGGCGAGCAGTACTTC. As protein: CSVGSLGEQYF.

This clone was seen only once. This CDR3 is CASSLVLGKLFF. CDR3 coding DNA: TGTGCCAGCAGCTTAGTCCTCGGAAAACTGTTTTTT. This chain joins TRBV7-8 and TRBJ1-4; D is ambiguous. V was cut by 1 base and J by 10 bases, with 7 bases left in between. The CDR3 is 12 amino acids. Germline assignment: CDR1 SGHVS and CDR2 FQNEAQ.

This clone was seen only a few times. The V gene is TRBV6-5, the J gene TRBJ1-1, with a tentative D call TRBD1 (6 bases). The CDR3 is made up of 12 amino acids. Germline CDR1 MNHEY, CDR2 SVGAGI. Trimming cost V 0 bases and J 10 bases, with 9 bases left between them. The CDR3 sequence is CASSYSRGGAFF. The CDR3 DNA sequence: TGTGCCAGCAGTTACTCAAGGGGGGGAGCTTTCTTT.

The J gene is TRBJ2-3, the V gene TRBV11-1; D possibly corresponds to TRBD2 (5 bases). Trimming pared 5 bases from V and 5 bases from J, leaving 11 bases between. Germline loops: CDR1 SGHAT, CDR2 FQDESV (reference sequence). This CDR3 comprises 13 residues. In DNA form, the CDR3 reads TGTGCCAGCAGCCCGAGCGGCGTAGATACGCAGTATTTT. Protein product: CASSPSGVDTQYF.